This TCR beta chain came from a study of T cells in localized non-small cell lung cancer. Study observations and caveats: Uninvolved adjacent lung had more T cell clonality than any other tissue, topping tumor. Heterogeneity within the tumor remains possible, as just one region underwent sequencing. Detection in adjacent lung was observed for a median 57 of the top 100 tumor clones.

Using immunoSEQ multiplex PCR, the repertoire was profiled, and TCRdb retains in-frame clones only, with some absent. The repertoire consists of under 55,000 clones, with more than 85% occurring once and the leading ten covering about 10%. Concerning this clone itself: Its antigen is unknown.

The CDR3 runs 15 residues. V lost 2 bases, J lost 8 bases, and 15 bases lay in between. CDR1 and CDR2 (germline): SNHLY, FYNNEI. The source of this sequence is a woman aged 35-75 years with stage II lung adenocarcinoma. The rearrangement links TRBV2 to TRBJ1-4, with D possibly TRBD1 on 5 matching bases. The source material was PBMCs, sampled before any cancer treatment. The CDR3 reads CASSERGQGIEKLFF. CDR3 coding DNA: TGTGCCAGCAGTGAACGAGGGCAGGGAATCGAAAAACTGTTTTTT.